Below, 17 T cell receptor beta chains from the same sample are listed, as sequenced in a study of shared T cell receptors in the human thymus. The method was immunoSEQ multiplex PCR; TCRdb's version includes in-frame clones alone and lacks a portion of them. Of hundreds of thousands of clones listed, approximately 87% are singletons. The data were also submitted as part of a second study, on human thymus T cells.

The sequencing input was thymocytes. The origin of the receptors is a boy less than two years old with a congenital heart defect.

The chain links TRBV28 to TRBJ2-7; 10 bases are shared with TRBD2. This CDR3 region has 15 residues. The V gene's germline CDR1 is MDHEN and CDR2 SYDVKM. The V and J ends lost 4 bases and 0 bases, in that order; junction bases with no gene match: 3. The CDR3 here is CASSWSSGSSYEQYF. The CDR3 DNA follows: TGTGCCAGCAGTTGGTCTAGCGGGAGCTCCTACGAGCAGTACTTC.

The chain combines TRBV6-5 with TRBJ2-7; TRBD1 aligns across 7 bases. The V segment lost 6 bases and the J segment 6 bases; nucleotides outside the gene matches: 8. Germline CDR1 MNHEY, CDR2 SVGAGI. This CDR3 spans 13 amino acids. The CDR3 sequence is CASRPKQGSEQYF. CDR3 nucleotide sequence: TGTGCCAGCAGACCTAAACAGGGGAGCGAGCAGTACTTC.

J is TRBJ1-1 and V is TRBV27, with 8 bases lining up with TRBD1. Per germline, CDR1 MNHEY and CDR2 SMNVEV (reference sequence). The ends lost 5 bases at V and 5 bases at J; junction bases unmatched: 7. The CDR3 covers 14 residues. The CDR3 region has the DNA TGTGCCAGCAGTCCTTCAGGACAGGGAACTGAAGCTTTCTTT. Translated, it gives CASSPSGQGTEAFF.

The chain is built from TRBV11-3 and TRBJ1-1, with 12 bases lining up with TRBD1. The CDR3 runs to 16 residues. Germline V gene sequence: CDR1 SGHNT, CDR2 YENEEA. Trimming removed 5 bases from V and 3 bases from J; junction bases left unmatched: 7. CDR3 in DNA: TGTGCCAGCAGCCAAGGGACAGGGGGCGACGACACTGAAGCTTTCTTT. Protein: CASSQGTGGDDTEAFF.

This rearrangement joins TRBV15 to TRBJ2-7; 7 bases fit TRBD1. The CDR3 spans 14 residues. Trimming cost V 1 base and J 0 bases; bases outside gene matches: 0. The germline CDR1 and CDR2 sequences are LNHNV and YYDKDF (reference sequence). The CDR3: CATSRGDSSYEQYF. For the CDR3, the DNA is TGTGCCACCAGCAGAGGGGACAGCTCCTACGAGCAGTACTTC.

The chain recombines TRBV4-3 with TRBJ2-7; TRBD2 matches at 10 bases. This CDR3 region has 15 residues. V shed 3 bases and J 4 bases; nucleotides not matched to a gene: 6. Germline V gives CDR1 LGHNA, CDR2 YSLEER. The CDR3 region is CASSQRTSGEYEQYF. The CDR3 DNA sequence: TGCGCCAGCAGCCAGCGGACTAGCGGAGAATACGAGCAGTACTTC.

The chain employs TRBV5-6 and TRBJ1-2; D may be TRBD1 (5 bases). Trimming removed 4 bases at V and 0 bases at J, with 16 bases between. CDR1 and CDR2 from the germline V gene are SGHDT and YYEEEE. The CDR3 contains 16 residues. The CDR3 sequence: CASSTRGNTPNYGYTF. CDR3 nucleotides: TGTGCCAGCAGCACCCGGGGGAATACCCCTAACTATGGCTACACCTTC.

The V gene is TRBV9, the J gene TRBJ2-1; 13 bases line up with TRBD2. The length of the CDR3 is 19 residues. Germline trimming cut 0 bases from V and 9 bases from J; bases unmatched to any gene: 15. CDR1 SGDLS and CDR2 YYNGEE come from the germline V gene. The CDR3 protein is CASSVAKGSGTSGNGEQFF. Here the CDR3 DNA reads TGTGCCAGCAGCGTAGCCAAAGGAAGTGGGACTAGCGGGAATGGTGAGCAGTTCTTC.

This chain connects TRBV28 to TRBJ2-7; 14 bases line up with TRBD2. V was pared by 5 bases and J by 4 bases, with 4 bases of the junction left unmatched. The CDR3 extends over 15 amino acids. Germline V CDR1 and CDR2: MDHEN, SYDVKM. CDR3 sequence: CASSRGTSGGYEQYF. CDR3 sequence (DNA): TGTGCCAGCAGTAGGGGGACTAGCGGGGGATACGAGCAGTACTTC.

V gene TRBV5-4 combines with J gene TRBJ1-1; 7 bases are a match to TRBD1. This CDR3 has 20 amino acids. Germline V CDR1 and CDR2: SGHNT, YYREEE (reference sequence). Trimming cost V 1 base and J 1 base; bases outside gene matches: 19. CDR3 DNA: TGTGCCAGCAGCTTGATTCCGATCTTAACAGGGGTAAGGAAGAACACTGAAGCTTTCTTT. Translated: CASSLIPILTGVRKNTEAFF. The whole variable domain, remainder taken from reference TRBV5-4 and TRBJ1-1, is ETGVTQSPTHLIKTRGQQVTLRCSSQSGHNTVSWYQQALGQGPQFIFQYYREEENGRGNFPPRFSGLQFPNYSSELNVNALELDDSALYLCASSLIPILTGVRKNTEAFFGQGTRLTVV.

This clone came up a few times. This sequence joins TRBV19 and TRBJ2-7, with D possibly TRBD1 on 5 matching bases. This CDR3 contains 15 residues. Germline CDR1 reads LNHDA; CDR2 reads SQIVND (reference sequence). V lost 3 bases, J lost 1 base, and 13 bases lay in between. CDR3 region: CASSMGRPSSYEQYF. CDR3 DNA: TGTGCCAGTAGTATGGGGCGCCCCTCGTCCTACGAGCAGTACTTC.

V and J are TRBV9 and TRBJ2-7, with D possibly matching TRBD1 (5 bases). Trimming cost V 0 bases and J 2 bases, with 15 bases left between them. Looked up from germline, CDR1 is SGDLS and CDR2 is YYNGEE. The CDR3 consists of 16 residues. This CDR3 reads CASSVVPAGNAYEQYF. CDR3 in DNA: TGTGCCAGCAGCGTAGTCCCCGCAGGGAACGCCTACGAGCAGTACTTC.

The chain has TRBV4-2 and TRBJ2-1; 9 bases are shared with TRBD2. The J segment lost 1 base and the V segment lost 1 base, leaving 14 bases of the junction unmatched. The CDR3 length is 20 residues. Germline V CDR1 and CDR2: LGHNA, YNFKEQ. The CDR3 DNA follows: TGTGCCAGCAGCCAAGGATGGGTTAGCGGGAGAAGTTTGTCCTACAATGAGCAGTTCTTC. Protein: CASSQGWVSGRSLSYNEQFF.

The V gene is TRBV19, the J gene TRBJ2-7, with 7 bases lining up with TRBD2. The CDR3 consists of 16 residues. J lost 4 bases, V lost 5 bases, and 14 bases had no gene match. Germline CDR1 LNHDA, CDR2 SQIVND (reference sequence). DNA for the CDR3: TGTGCCAGTAGTCCTGCAAGGTTAGCGGGCGATTACGAGCAGTACTTC. Protein product: CASSPARLAGDYEQYF.

J is TRBJ2-1 and V is TRBV9; TRBD2 might be the D (5 bases). Germline V CDR1 and CDR2: SGDLS, YYNGEE. V lost 3 bases and J 7 bases, leaving 8 bases between the germline ends. The CDR3 loop spans 12 amino acids. CDR3 coding DNA: TGTGCCAGCAGCGGTGGACTGAATGAGCAGTTCTTC. This translates into CASSGGLNEQFF.

The chain couples TRBV28 to TRBJ2-7; 8 nucleotides align to TRBD1. V trimming: 2 bases; J trimming: 6 bases; junction bases outside the gene matches: 9. CDR1 is MDHEN, CDR2 SYDVKM, per germline. The CDR3 length is 15 residues. In DNA form, the CDR3 reads TGTGCCAGCAGTTTACGCGGGCGACAGGGGTTCGAGCAGTACTTC. This gives the protein CASSLRGRQGFEQYF.

This clone was counted once. This chain connects TRBV4-3 to TRBJ2-5, with 7 bases that match TRBD1. V dropped 1 base and J dropped 5; count of bases not matched to a gene: 4. The germline V gene encodes CDR1 LGHNA and CDR2 YSLEER. The CDR3 extends over 14 amino acids. This CDR3 reads CASSQVVGGETQYF. The DNA of the CDR3 is TGCGCCAGCAGCCAAGTCGTAGGGGGCGAGACCCAGTACTTC.